This TCR beta chain derives from a study of monozygotic twins with inflammatory bowel disease. During cDNA synthesis, UMIs that each contained a 6-nucleotide sample barcode were added by means of template switching. One entry per CDR3 protein, without DNA, is what TCRdb gives after re-calling the 5' RACE reads. The sample holds 120,000 to 150,000 distinct CDR3 sequences. The CDR3 sequence is 12 residues long. Germline V gene lookup returns CDR1 GTSNPN and CDR2 SVGIG (reference sequence). The chain combines TRBV30 with TRBJ2-5. This sequence was found in a human donor with ulcerative colitis or Crohn's disease, or a healthy co-twin of an affected twin (not recorded which). Sequencing used blood. The chain's CDR3 is CAWTPTQETQYF.